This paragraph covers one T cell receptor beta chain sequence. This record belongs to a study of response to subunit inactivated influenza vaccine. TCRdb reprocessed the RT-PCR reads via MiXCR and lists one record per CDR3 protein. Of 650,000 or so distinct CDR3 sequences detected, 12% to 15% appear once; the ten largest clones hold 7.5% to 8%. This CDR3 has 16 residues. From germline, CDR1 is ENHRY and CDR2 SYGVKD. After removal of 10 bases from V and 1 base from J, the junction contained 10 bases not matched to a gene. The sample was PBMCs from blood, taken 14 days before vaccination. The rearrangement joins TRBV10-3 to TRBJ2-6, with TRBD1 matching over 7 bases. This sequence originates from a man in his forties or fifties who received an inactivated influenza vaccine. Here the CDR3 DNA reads TGTGCCACGCTGGACAGGTCCTCTTCTGGGGCCAACGTCCTGACTTTC. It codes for CATLDRSSSGANVLTF.